This record looks at one T cell receptor (beta chain) sequence and its context. Its cognate antigen is unknown. The sample comes from a study of blood T cells in healthy people across ages. Study observations and caveats: Getting older went along with TCR beta diversity per million T cells dropping roughly linearly. Long-lived donors exceeded aged donors in naive CD4+ cells and diversity.

Per the germline V gene, CDR1 is MGHRA and CDR2 is YSYEKL. This CDR3 spans 16 amino acids. Unmatched junction bases numbered 8, after V lost 3 bases and J lost 6 bases. Peripheral blood from each donor was collected in a volume of 8 to 10 milliliters. PCR was performed a second time for roughly 7 to 12 cycles using a sample-barcoded 5' primer and a J-beta primer mix. Carrying 12 random nucleotides, a template-switch adaptor labeled each individual cDNA molecule. TCRdb re-called the 5' RACE reads with MiXCR, one entry per CDR3 protein. The table lists 800,000 to 950,000 distinct CDR3 sequences, around 46% of them singletons.

The source of this sequence is a man in his thirties or forties in good health. Sequencing used blood. The V gene is TRBV4-1, the J gene TRBJ1-6; 7 bases are shared with TRBD1. The CDR3 sequence is CASSQGQGVGNSPLHF. CDR3 bases: TGCGCCAGCAGCCAGGGGCAGGGGGTAGGTAATTCACCCCTCCACTTT.